This T cell receptor (beta chain) was documented in a study of graft-versus-host responses after intestinal transplantation. Whole-study context: Those transplanted obtained multivisceral, liver-intestinal, or isolated intestinal grafts. The whole recipient group had anti-thymocyte globulin induction followed by tacrolimus and steroids for around 3 years.

Produced via immunoSEQ multiplex PCR; TCRdb's table is partial and in-frame only. The sample consists of about 96,000 clones, 92% of them appearing once. Overall study findings and caveats: Peak circulating GvH clone levels were associated with early post-transplant HvG declines. GvH clonotypes were identified within recipient marrow, with a subset emerging first in ileum or blood.

About this clone: The target antigen is unknown.

The CDR3 sequence is 16 residues long. Germline CDR1 and CDR2: SGHVS and FQNEAQ. With 1 base removed from V and 2 bases from J, the gap between germline ends came to 12 bases. The source material was unstimulated CD4+ T cells sorted from spleen or lymph node cells, sampled before intestinal transplant. V and J are TRBV7-8 and TRBJ1-5; D may be TRBD1 (6 bases). The source is a human donor who received an intestinal transplant. CDR3 region: CASSLGAGAGNQPQHF. Written as DNA, the CDR3 is TGTGCCAGCAGCTTAGGGGCAGGGGCTGGCAATCAGCCCCAGCATTTT.